The 30 T cell receptor beta chains below all came from one sample that was sequenced in a study of early T cells in non-severe SARS-CoV-2 infection. TCRdb passed the 5' RACE reads through MiXCR, listing each CDR3 protein once. The sample shows 55,000 to 85,000 distinct CDR3 sequences, more than 8% of them seen only once. This specimen consisted of whole blood, obtained at baseline. These receptors all come from an adult who was a healthcare worker with PCR-confirmed SARS-CoV-2 infection or an uninfected control (not recorded which).

This clonotype came up many times. The DNA of the CDR3 is TGTGCCAGCAGTAAACAGGGATCTAATGAAAAACTGTTTTTT. Translating gives CASSKQGSNEKLFF. The rearrangement joins TRBV12-3 or TRBV12-4 to TRBJ1-4; possibly TRBD1 for D (6 bases). The V gene lost 5 bases and the J gene lost 3 bases, with 10 bases spanning the gap. This CDR3 has 14 residues.

The table lists this clonotype with many counts. V usage is TRBV6-6 and J usage is TRBJ2-1; D remains unclear. V was cut by 7 bases and J by 7 bases, with 11 bases left in between. The length of the CDR3 is 12 residues. From germline, CDR1 is MNHNY and CDR2 SVGAGI (reference sequence). This CDR3 reads CASTLSPNEQFF. The CDR3 DNA reads as TGTGCCAGCACCCTGTCCCCGAATGAGCAGTTCTTC.

This clonotype was picked up many times. The V and J genes are TRBV29-1 and TRBJ1-2, with 9 bases aligning to TRBD1. The CDR3 loop spans 13 amino acids. Germline lookup yields CDR1 SQVTM and CDR2 ANQGSEA. J was trimmed by 6 bases and V by 4 bases; bases with no gene match: 6. CDR3 nucleotides: TGCAGCGTTGTGACAGGGGGGATCGATGGCTACACCTTC. This codes for CSVVTGGIDGYTF.

This clonotype was observed a few times. The V call is TRBV24-1, the J call TRBJ2-2; D uncertain. CDR1 KGHDR and CDR2 SFDVKD come from the germline V gene. This CDR3 has 13 residues. Between the trimmed V and J ends, which lost 5 bases and 3 bases, there was a span of 6 bases. For the CDR3, the DNA is TGTGCCACCAGTGGCCCATACACCGGGGAGCTGTTTTTT. Encoded protein: CATSGPYTGELFF.

This clonotype was seen ten or more times. The rearrangement joins TRBV29-1 to TRBJ2-5; the D gene is possibly TRBD1 (5 bases). CDR3 length: 11 residues. Trimming removed 7 bases from V and 5 bases from J, with 11 bases in between. Germline values: CDR1 SQVTM, CDR2 ANQGSEA. The CDR3: CSGGAWETQYF. The CDR3 coding sequence is TGCAGCGGGGGCGCCTGGGAGACCCAGTACTTC.

This clonotype was recorded a few times. V gene TRBV28 combines with J gene TRBJ2-5; 8 bases match TRBD1. The CDR3 consists of 16 residues. The germline gives CDR1 MDHEN, CDR2 SYDVKM. After removal of 5 bases from V and 2 bases from J, the junction contained 10 bases not matched to a gene. The CDR3 reads CASSPHRGVRQETQYF. CDR3 coding DNA: TGTGCCAGCAGTCCACACAGGGGGGTTAGACAAGAGACCCAGTACTTC.

The sample holds a few counts of this clonotype. CDR3 residues: CASSIAGETQYF. The CDR3, as DNA: TGCGCCAGCTCGATAGCGGGAGAGACCCAGTACTTC. The chain joins TRBV10-2 to TRBJ2-5; 7 nucleotides match TRBD2. Losses at the gene ends were 8 bases for V and 4 bases for J; bases not matched to a gene: 4. Germline lookup yields CDR1 WSHSY and CDR2 SAAADI. CDR3 length equals 12 residues.

Ten or more counts support this clonotype. This chain connects TRBV5-1 to TRBJ2-6, with D possibly TRBD1 on 5 matching bases. CDR1 is SGHRS, CDR2 YFSETQ, per germline. This CDR3 has 18 residues. V lost 1 base, J lost 2 bases, and 16 bases lay in between. This CDR3 is CASSLSAQGRTGANVLTF. The CDR3 region has the DNA TGCGCCAGCAGCTTGAGTGCGCAGGGCAGGACTGGGGCCAACGTCCTGACTTTC.

A few counts support this clonotype. The J gene is TRBJ2-1, the V gene TRBV4-2, with D tentatively TRBD1 or TRBD2 (5 bases each). Trimming removed 2 bases from V and 10 bases from J, with 18 bases in between. Germline V gene lookup returns CDR1 LGHNA and CDR2 YNFKEQ. This CDR3 contains 15 residues. Here the CDR3 reads CASSQIPGRPREQFF. For the CDR3, the DNA is TGTGCCAGCAGCCAAATACCGGGACGCCCACGAGAGCAGTTCTTC.

This clonotype is medium-sized (0.01 to 0.1%) by share. The J gene is TRBJ1-4, the V gene TRBV28, with D tentatively TRBD1 (6 bases). Trimming took 6 bases from V and 8 from J, leaving 22 bases between them. Germline V gives CDR1 MDHEN, CDR2 SYDVKM. This CDR3 is 16 amino acids long. The CDR3 loop is CASSPFTGARGEKLFF. In DNA form, the CDR3 reads TGTGCCAGCAGCCCATTCACGGGGGCGAGAGGGGAAAAACTGTTTTTT. The variable domain in full, with the rest retrieved from reference TRBV28 and TRBJ1-4, is DVKVTQSSRYLVKRTGEKVFLECVQDMDHENMFWYRQDPGLGLRLIYFSYDVKMKEKGDIPEGYSVSREKKERFSLILESASTNQTSMYLCASSPFTGARGEKLFFGSGTQLSVL.

This clonotype was detected many times. The chain carries TRBV7-2 and TRBJ2-7; a weak D match, TRBD1 (7 bases). Germline CDR1 is SGHTA and CDR2 is FQGNSA. V was trimmed by 3 bases and J by 3 bases, leaving 15 bases between them. CDR3 length equals 15 residues. The CDR3, as DNA: TGTGCCAGCAGCTTTGGAGGGGGCGCCGGCTACGAGCAGTACTTC. This encodes CASSFGGGAGYEQYF.

This chain links TRBV28 with TRBJ2-1; D perhaps matches TRBD1 (5 bases). Trimming cost V 6 bases and J 2 bases, with 11 bases left between them. Germline CDR1 reads MDHEN; CDR2 reads SYDVKM. The CDR3 sequence is 14 residues long. In DNA form, the CDR3 reads TGTGCCAGCAGATCAGGGCGCACCTACAATGAGCAGTTCTTC. Translated: CASRSGRTYNEQFF.

The V and J genes are TRBV12-3 or TRBV12-4 and TRBJ2-6, with D perhaps assigned TRBD1 or TRBD2 (5 bases each). V was clipped by 8 bases and J by 4 bases, with 12 bases between them. The CDR3 extends over 14 amino acids. The CDR3 nucleotides read TGTGCCAGCGGACGAGGGGAAGGGGCCAACGTCCTGACTTTC. Protein sequence: CASGRGEGANVLTF.

This clonotype was counted many times. The genes are TRBV4-2 and TRBJ2-7, with 9 bases that match TRBD1. The V and J ends lost 4 bases and 2 bases, in that order; junction bases with no gene match: 6. The CDR3 has 15 amino acids. The germline V gene encodes CDR1 LGHNA and CDR2 YNFKEQ. In nucleotides, the CDR3 is TGTGCCAGCAGCCCGGGACAGGGCCCGGCCTACGAGCAGTACTTC. Translating it yields CASSPGQGPAYEQYF.

The table lists this clonotype with many counts. The chain employs TRBV7-9 and TRBJ1-2; D is unclear. Trimming shortened V by 2 bases and J by 2 bases, and 9 bases separated the two germline ends. The CDR3 sequence is 14 residues long. Germline V gene lookup returns CDR1 SEHNR and CDR2 FQNEAQ (reference sequence). Here the CDR3 reads CASSLIGNNYGYTF. As DNA, the CDR3 is TGTGCCAGCAGCTTAATCGGAAACAACTATGGCTACACCTTC. The full variable domain, completed using reference TRBV7-9 and TRBJ1-2, is DTGVSQNPRHKITKRGQNVTFRCDPISEHNRLYWYRQTLGQGPEFLTYFQNEAQLEKSRLLSDRFSAERPKGSFSTLEIQRTEQGDSAMYLCASSLIGNNYGYTFGSGTRLTVV.

The sample holds a few counts of this clonotype. The chain joins TRBV20-1 to TRBJ1-5; tentatively, D is TRBD1 (6 bases). The CDR3 is made up of 13 amino acids. The V gene lost 0 bases and the J gene lost 9 bases, with 12 bases spanning the gap. Germline V CDR1 and CDR2: DFQATT, SNEGSKA (reference sequence). CDR3 DNA: TGCAGTGCTAGAGATGGAACAGGGTTGCCCCAGCATTTT. Residues: CSARDGTGLPQHF.

The CDR3 protein is CASSPLGRGGVNTGELFF. Here the CDR3 DNA reads TGTGCCAGCAGCCCCTTAGGGCGTGGCGGGGTGAACACCGGGGAGCTGTTTTTT. The chain has TRBV6-1 and TRBJ2-2; D is perhaps TRBD2 (6 bases). The V gene's germline CDR1 is MNHNS and CDR2 SASEGT. This CDR3 has 18 residues. The ends were cut back, 6 bases at V and 1 base at J, with 21 bases in the middle.

There are many counts of this clonotype. This chain joins TRBV10-3 and TRBJ2-1; possibly TRBD1 or TRBD2 for D (6 bases each). V gave up 6 bases and J gave up 7 bases, with 13 bases separating them. This CDR3 is built from 13 residues. Germline values: CDR1 ENHRY, CDR2 SYGVKD. CDR3 sequence: CAISPGGLNEQFF. CDR3 DNA: TGTGCCATCAGCCCCGGGGGCCTGAATGAGCAGTTCTTC.

This clonotype was counted only a few times. CDR3 loop: CASSFLGTGELFF. CDR3 nucleotides: TGTGCCAGCAGCTTTCTGGGAACCGGGGAGCTGTTTTTT. This chain connects TRBV7-2 to TRBJ2-2; D remains ambiguous. CDR1 and CDR2 from the germline V gene are SGHTA and FQGNSA. Trimming took 3 bases from V and 5 from J, leaving 7 bases between them. This CDR3 region has 13 residues.

J is TRBJ2-3 and V is TRBV24-1; D is ambiguous. The CDR3 is 11 amino acids. Germline CDR1 is KGHDR and CDR2 is SFDVKD. V was cut by 4 bases and J by 6 bases, with 4 bases left in between. The CDR3 region has the DNA TGTGCCACCAGTGAAGGGGATACGCAGTATTTT. Amino acid sequence: CATSEGDTQYF.

This clonotype has a count of ten or more. The chain combines TRBV24-1 with TRBJ2-3; D not certain. From germline, CDR1 is KGHDR and CDR2 SFDVKD. The CDR3 is 13 residues long. V lost 4 bases to trimming and J lost 3 bases, with 7 bases between them. The DNA for the CDR3 is TGTGCCACCAGTGACCATATAACAGATACGCAGTATTTT. The encoded protein is CATSDHITDTQYF.

This clonotype was recorded at least ten times. V gene TRBV19 combines with J gene TRBJ2-2, with D unresolved. Trimming took 5 bases from V and 6 from J, leaving 13 bases between them. The CDR3 length is 14 residues. The germline V gene encodes CDR1 LNHDA and CDR2 SQIVND (reference sequence). Here the CDR3 DNA reads TGTGCCAGTAGTGCAAACTGGGAAGCCGGGGAGCTGTTTTTT. It yields the protein CASSANWEAGELFF.

The chain uses TRBV29-1 and TRBJ2-7; D may be TRBD1 (6 bases). Germline CDR1 SQVTM, CDR2 ANQGSEA. Deletions cut 7 bases from V and 4 bases from J, with 14 bases between. This CDR3 contains 12 residues. The CDR3 nucleotides are TGCAGCGCCGAGGGGGAGTGGTACGAGCAGTACTTC. Translation gives CSAEGEWYEQYF.

The sample holds many counts of this clonotype. The chain joins TRBV18 to TRBJ2-5; D is perhaps TRBD2 (6 bases). V shed 1 base and J shed 1 base, with 7 bases lying between them. The germline CDR1 and CDR2 sequences are KGHSH and LQKENI. This CDR3 contains 14 residues. CDR3 coding DNA: TGTGCCAGCTCACCACTAGCGGCCCAAGAGACCCAGTACTTC. Amino acid sequence: CASSPLAAQETQYF.

This clonotype came up many times. The chain links TRBV27 to TRBJ2-3; tentatively, D is TRBD1 or TRBD2 (5 bases each). The V end lost 6 bases, the J end lost 1 base, and 8 bases lay between the germline ends. Germline V gene data show CDR1 as MNHEY and CDR2 as SMNVEV (reference sequence). The CDR3 loop spans 13 amino acids. The CDR3 nucleotides are TGTGCCAGCAGACTGGGGGGCACAGATACGCAGTATTTT. This gives the protein CASRLGGTDTQYF.

This clonotype has ten or more counts. The V call is TRBV6-2 or TRBV6-3, the J call TRBJ2-7; 7 bases are shared with TRBD2. This CDR3 has 15 residues. The ends lost 5 bases at V and 3 bases at J; junction bases unmatched: 10. Germline CDR1 and CDR2: MNHEY and SVGEGT. The CDR3 DNA follows: TGTGCCAGCAGTCGCCCGATCAGCGGGAACTACGAGCAGTACTTC. Translated: CASSRPISGNYEQYF.

In this sample, this clonotype turned up a few times. This sequence joins TRBV9 and TRBJ2-1, with a weak D call TRBD2 (5 bases). The V gene's germline CDR1 is SGDLS and CDR2 YYNGEE. This CDR3 has 12 residues. V lost 4 bases and J 9 bases, leaving 11 bases between the germline ends. CDR3 in DNA: TGTGCCAGCAGCCTCGTCGAGGGTGAGCAGTTCTTC. As protein: CASSLVEGEQFF.

The V call is TRBV5-1, the J call TRBJ2-7, with D hard to call. Trimming cost V 1 base and J 3 bases, with 8 bases left between them. CDR1 and CDR2 (germline): SGHRS, YFSETQ. CDR3 size: 13 residues. The CDR3 here is CASSLLGDYEQYF. CDR3 DNA sequence: TGCGCCAGCAGCTTGCTTGGGGACTACGAGCAGTACTTC. The variable domain in full, completed from reference TRBV5-1 and TRBJ2-7, reads KAGVTQTPRYLIKTRGQQVTLSCSPISGHRSVSWYQQTPGQGLQFLFEYFSETQRNKGNFPGRFSGRQFSNSRSEMNVSTLELGDSALYLCASSLLGDYEQYFGPGTRLTVT.

This clonotype was observed at least ten times. The rearrangement links TRBV28 to TRBJ2-2; D is ambiguous. Per germline, CDR1 MDHEN and CDR2 SYDVKM. Trimming left V 5 bases short and J 4 bases short, with 11 bases between. There are 14 residues in the CDR3. The CDR3 is CASSQNSGTGELFF. CDR3 in DNA: TGTGCCAGCAGTCAGAACAGTGGCACCGGGGAGCTGTTTTTT.

Worth noting for this clonotype: One end of the junction varies from germline; a read error may be responsible. V gene TRBV12-3 or TRBV12-4 combines with J gene TRBJ1-6; the D is unclear. CDR3 length: 12 residues. Here the CDR3 reads CASRSYNSPHHF. CDR3 nucleotide sequence: TGTGCCAGCAGGAGCTATAATTCACCCCACCACTTT.